The rows below give T cell receptor beta chains drawn from one sample of a study of CD8 T cells in Susac syndrome. Each CDR3 protein gets one entry after TCRdb re-called the immunoSEQ multiplex PCR reads with MiXCR. The sample carries more than 200,000 distinct CDR3 sequences, roughly 95% recorded once. The material sequenced was CD4+ T cells from PBMCs. The receptor set was obtained from a human donor with multiple sclerosis. The CDR3 runs from the conserved cysteine through the conserved F or W. The D gene is left open where the match is weak. Clone size is not always given. Where it is, it says once, few, many or a class for expanded clones.

J | V | D | size | length | CDR3 | DNA
TRBJ2-7 | TRBV3-1 | - | - | 14 | CASSQFGLFGEQYF | TGTGCCAGCAGCCAATTTGGACTATTCGGCGAGCAGTACTTC
TRBJ1-2 | TRBV4-1 | - | - | 14 | CASSQADRRYGYTF | TGCGCCAGCAGCCAAGCCGACAGACGCTATGGCTACACCTTC
TRBJ2-3 | TRBV7-2 | TRBD2 | - | 18 | CASSLGVSGSINTDTQYF | TGTGCCAGCAGCTTAGGCGTTAGCGGGAGTATAAACACAGATACGCAGTATTTT
TRBJ1-6 | TRBV12-3/TRBV12-4 | - | - | 15 | CASSDQAPLISPLHF | TGTGCCAGCAGTGACCAGGCCCCACTGATATCACCCCTCCACTTT
TRBJ1-3 | TRBV6-6 | TRBD1 | - | 14 | CASSPGGFGNTIYF | TGTGCCAGCAGCCCAGGGGGTTTTGGAAACACCATATATTTT
TRBJ2-7 | TRBV11-2 | TRBD2 | - | 17 | CASSRLGTSGGPYEQYF | TGTGCCAGCAGCCGCCTAGGTACTAGCGGGGGTCCCTACGAGCAGTACTTC
TRBJ2-3 | TRBV9 | - | - | 14 | CASSVLAGTDTQYF | TGTGCCAGCAGCGTACTAGCTGGCACAGATACGCAGTATTTT
TRBJ1-1 | TRBV10-3 | TRBD1 | - | 17 | CAITQSGNRGDNTEAFF | TGTGCCATCACCCAGTCTGGGAACAGGGGTGACAACACTGAAGCTTTCTTT
TRBJ2-2 | TRBV6-4 | TRBD2 | - | 15 | CASRILAGDTGELFF | TGTGCCAGCAGAATACTAGCGGGAGATACCGGGGAGCTGTTTTTT
TRBJ2-2 | TRBV5-1 | TRBD2 | - | 15 | CASSRSTSAQGELFF | TGCGCCAGCAGCCGGTCAACTAGCGCCCAGGGGGAGCTGTTTTTT
TRBJ2-6 | TRBV6-5 | - | - | 18 | CASSYSRSGARGANVLTF | TGTGCCAGCAGTTACTCGAGGTCGGGGGCGCGAGGGGCCAACGTCCTGACTTTC
TRBJ2-7 | TRBV20-1 | - | - | 12 | CSAPGRNYEQYF | TGCAGTGCCCCGGGGAGAAACTACGAGCAGTACTTC
TRBJ1-5 | TRBV18 | - | few | 15 | CASSRTGDSNQPQHF | TGTGCCAGCTCACGAACAGGCGATAGCAATCAGCCCCAGCATTTT
TRBJ2-5 | TRBV30 | - | - | 11 | CAWNTGETQYF | TGTGCCTGGAACACAGGAGAGACCCAGTACTTC
TRBJ1-5 | TRBV20-1 | TRBD1 | - | 14 | CSASQGAGNQPQHF | TGCAGTGCTAGTCAGGGGGCTGGCAATCAGCCCCAGCATTTT
TRBJ1-1 | TRBV18 | - | - | 13 | CASSEDLGTEAFF | TGTGCCAGCTCCGAAGATCTAGGCACTGAAGCTTTCTTT
TRBJ2-7 | TRBV13 | TRBD1 | - | 17 | CASSLTRGQLLGYEQYF | TGTGCCAGCAGCTTAACCCGGGGACAGCTCTTGGGGTACGAGCAGTACTTC
TRBJ2-7 | TRBV11-1 | - | - | 14 | CASSLFAAPYEQYF | TGTGCCAGCAGCTTATTTGCCGCCCCTTACGAGCAGTACTTC
TRBJ1-2 | TRBV19 | - | - | 17 | CASSIGGRHRANYGYTF | TGTGCCAGTAGTATCGGGGGACGTCACAGGGCTAACTATGGCTACACCTTC
TRBJ1-2 | TRBV5-1 | TRBD1 | - | 16 | CASSLVVGQGAHGYTF | TGCGCCAGCAGCTTGGTCGTAGGACAGGGGGCTCATGGCTACACCTTC
TRBJ1-1 | TRBV7-9 | TRBD1 | - | 13 | CASSGRQGTEAFF | TGTGCCAGCAGCGGAAGACAGGGTACTGAAGCTTTCTTT
TRBJ2-7 | TRBV27 | TRBD1 | - | 15 | CASSWDSLGTYEQYF | TGTGCCAGCAGTTGGGACAGCCTCGGGACCTACGAGCAGTACTTC
TRBJ2-2 | TRBV19 | - | - | 15 | CASSAGLGRFGELFF | TGTGCCAGTAGTGCGGGACTTGGCCGGTTCGGGGAGCTGTTTTTT
TRBJ2-3 | TRBV2 | TRBD2 | - | 17 | CASSEFSSSGSTDTQYF | TGTGCCAGCAGTGAATTCTCGTCTAGCGGCAGCACAGATACGCAGTATTTT
TRBJ1-1 | TRBV30 | - | - | 16 | CAWSSFNGATNTEAFF | TGTGCCTGGAGCTCATTCAACGGGGCTACAAACACTGAAGCTTTCTTT
TRBJ2-3 | TRBV19 | - | - | 17 | CASSISGAGGGTDTQYF | TGTGCCAGTAGTATCTCTGGCGCAGGGGGGGGCACAGATACGCAGTATTTT
TRBJ2-7 | TRBV6-4 | - | - | 14 | CASSANGGSYEQYF | TGTGCCAGCAGTGCTAATGGGGGCAGTTACGAGCAGTACTTC
TRBJ1-5 | TRBV6-2/TRBV6-3 | TRBD1 | - | 15 | CASRRTGGSGQPQHF | TGTGCCAGCAGGCGGACAGGGGGCTCGGGGCAGCCCCAGCATTTT
TRBJ2-5 | TRBV12-3/TRBV12-4 | TRBD2 | - | 17 | CASSLVTSVPHQETQYF | TGTGCCAGCAGTTTGGTGACTAGCGTCCCCCACCAAGAGACCCAGTACTTC
TRBJ2-7 | TRBV11-2 | TRBD1 | - | 15 | CASSPLRTGAYEQYF | TGTGCCAGCAGCCCCCTCAGGACAGGGGCCTACGAGCAGTACTTC
TRBJ2-5 | TRBV3-1 | - | - | 12 | CASSHELETQYF | TGTGCCAGCAGCCATGAGCTAGAGACCCAGTACTTC
TRBJ2-5 | TRBV5-1 | - | once | 16 | CASSFGGQRGRETQYF | TGCGCCAGCAGCTTCGGGGGTCAAAGAGGACGGGAGACCCAGTACTTC
TRBJ1-2 | TRBV6-1 | - | - | 16 | CASSEHQSAANYGYTF | TGTGCCAGCAGTGAACATCAGTCCGCAGCTAACTATGGCTACACCTTC
TRBJ1-2 | TRBV6-1 | - | - | 14 | CASSEALLRGGYTF | TGTGCCAGCAGTGAAGCGCTTCTTAGGGGTGGCTACACCTTC
TRBJ1-5 | TRBV20-1 | TRBD1 | - | 13 | CSARFQGDQPQHF | TGCAGTGCTAGATTTCAGGGGGATCAGCCCCAGCATTTT
TRBJ1-1 | TRBV7-8 | TRBD1 | few | 15 | CASSSRTGKNTEAFF | TGTGCCAGCAGCTCGAGGACAGGGAAAAACACTGAAGCTTTCTTT
TRBJ2-2 | TRBV12-3/TRBV12-4 | TRBD1 | - | 17 | CASRLPIGQANTGELFF | TGTGCCAGCAGACTCCCAATAGGACAGGCGAACACCGGGGAGCTGTTTTTT
TRBJ2-4 | TRBV24-1 | TRBD1 | once | 12 | CATSDSGQGGYF | TGTGCCACCAGTGATTCCGGACAGGGAGGGTACTTC
TRBJ2-2 | TRBV19 | TRBD2 | once | 15 | CASRRRGGPTGELFF | TGTGCCAGTAGGCGGCGGGGGGGCCCCACCGGGGAGCTGTTTTTT
TRBJ2-6 | TRBV18 | - | - | 16 | CASSPVGISGANVLTF | TGTGCCAGCTCACCAGTCGGTATCTCTGGGGCCAACGTCCTGACTTTC
TRBJ2-5 | TRBV25-1 | TRBD2 | - | 13 | CASSESGGETQYF | TGTGCCAGCAGTGAATCGGGGGGAGAGACCCAGTACTTC
TRBJ1-1 | TRBV6-6 | - | - | 13 | CASTRPRTGEAFF | TGTGCCAGCACCCGCCCCCGGACGGGAGAAGCTTTCTTT
TRBJ2-2 | TRBV12-3/TRBV12-4 | - | - | 14 | CASSPTQSTGELFF | TGTGCCAGCAGTCCCACCCAGTCCACCGGGGAGCTGTTTTTT
TRBJ1-3 | TRBV9 | - | few | 14 | CASSVGGTGNTIYF | TGTGCCAGCAGCGTTGGAGGAACCGGAAACACCATATATTTT
TRBJ2-5 | TRBV19 | TRBD2 | few | 15 | CASSPTTSGVETQYF | TGTGCCAGTAGTCCCACCACTAGCGGGGTGGAGACCCAGTACTTC
TRBJ2-2 | TRBV9 | - | - | 15 | CASRPSGMGTGELFF | TGTGCCAGCAGGCCTTCAGGGATGGGTACCGGGGAGCTGTTTTTT
TRBJ1-6 | TRBV20-1 | - | - | 13 | CSAASAYNSPLHF | TGCAGTGCTGCCAGCGCCTATAATTCACCCCTCCACTTT
TRBJ2-5 | TRBV10-3 | - | - | 14 | CAISDRGIRETQYF | TGTGCCATCAGTGACAGGGGCATCAGAGAGACCCAGTACTTC
TRBJ1-4 | TRBV2 | TRBD1 | - | 15 | CASNPRTGGAEKLFF | TGTGCCAGCAATCCCAGGACAGGGGGAGCGGAAAAACTGTTTTTT
TRBJ1-3 | TRBV7-8 | - | - | 15 | CASSSRDISGNTIYF | TGTGCCAGCAGCTCCCGGGACATCTCTGGAAACACCATATATTTT
TRBJ2-1 | TRBV2 | - | - | 10 | CSSGANEQFF | TGTTCTAGTGGGGCCAATGAGCAGTTCTTC
TRBJ1-2 | TRBV2 | TRBD1 | - | 14 | CAGGRGRIFSGYTF | TGTGCCGGGGGTAGGGGGCGGATTTTTTCCGGCTACACCTTC
TRBJ2-1 | TRBV6-6 | - | - | 14 | CASMGGSSYNEQFF | TGTGCCAGCATGGGCGGCAGCTCCTACAATGAGCAGTTCTTC
TRBJ1-1 | TRBV5-1 | TRBD1 | - | 17 | CASSGGLNSRTGEEAFF | TGCGCCAGCAGCGGGGGATTAAACTCCCGGACAGGGGAGGAAGCTTTCTTT
TRBJ1-2 | TRBV27 | - | - | 13 | CASSYDGTYGYTF | TGTGCCAGCAGTTACGACGGGACCTATGGCTACACCTTC